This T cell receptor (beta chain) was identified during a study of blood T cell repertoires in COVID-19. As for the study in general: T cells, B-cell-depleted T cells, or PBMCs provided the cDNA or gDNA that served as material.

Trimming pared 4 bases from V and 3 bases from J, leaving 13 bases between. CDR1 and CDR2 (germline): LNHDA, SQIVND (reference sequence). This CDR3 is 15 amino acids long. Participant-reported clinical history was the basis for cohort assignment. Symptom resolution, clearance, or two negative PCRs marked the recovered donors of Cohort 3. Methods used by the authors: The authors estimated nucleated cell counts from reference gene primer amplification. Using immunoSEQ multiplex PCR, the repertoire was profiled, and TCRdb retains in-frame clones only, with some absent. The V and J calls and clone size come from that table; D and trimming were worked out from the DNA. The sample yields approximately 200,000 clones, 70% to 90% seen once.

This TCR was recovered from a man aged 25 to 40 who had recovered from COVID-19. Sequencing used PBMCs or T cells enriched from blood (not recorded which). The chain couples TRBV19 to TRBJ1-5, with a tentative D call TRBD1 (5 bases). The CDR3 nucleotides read TGTGCCAGTAGTACCAAGTGGGGCCCCAATCAGCCCCAGCATTTT. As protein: CASSTKWGPNQPQHF.